A single sample is the source of the 3 T cell receptor beta chains below, sequenced in a study of human T cells and chemical hapten exposure (dated by TCRdb to 2020 to 2022). The library was built by means of RACE. The instrument given in TCRdb is NextSeq 500. In TCRdb, the public reads were trimmed at Q25 with fastp and aligned with MiXCR, with productive beta chains retained. Each record represents a unique CDR3 protein, reported with the most common genes and DNA among its rows. The sample data list about 100,000 distinct CDR3 sequences, and roughly an eighth of these were observed just once. The top ten constitute 3.2% of the sample. This specimen's time point label, interpreted: patch test 2, 6 weeks after DPC sensitization. Read against the paper, the sample's treatment or condition label means: therapeutic diphenylcyclopropenone sensitization with weekly scalp DPC. This specimen was whole blood, taken in connection with sensitization to the hapten diphenylcyclopropenone (DPC). These TCRs come from a woman aged 40-49 years with alopecia areata. Some clones in this sample may be carry-over from other donors' samples.

With respect to this clonotype: The CDR3 ends on some other residue instead of the conserved phenylalanine or tryptophan, so this is likely a read error. The gene calls are TRBV11-2 and TRBJ2-1; no reliable D call. Germline lookup yields CDR1 SGHAT and CDR2 FQNNGV. CDR3 length equals 10 residues. V was clipped by 5 bases and J by 6 bases, with 2 bases between them. Here the CDR3 reads CASSLNEQFL. In nucleotides, the CDR3 is TGTGCCAGCAGCCTCAATGAGCAGTTCTTA.

This clonotype was counted ten times or more. The chain joins TRBV3-1 to TRBJ2-7; D ambiguous. Germline V gene data show CDR1 as LGHDT and CDR2 as YNNKEL (reference sequence). The V end lost 2 bases, the J end lost 2 bases, and 10 bases lay between the germline ends. The CDR3 extends over 14 amino acids. CDR3 in DNA: TGTGCCAGCAGCCAAAGCCCGGGTCCCTACGAGCAGTACTTC. Protein sequence: CASSQSPGPYEQYF.

The gene calls are TRBV28 and TRBJ2-3; TRBD1 matches at 9 bases. Trimming at V came to 4 bases and at J to 6 bases, leaving 8 bases not matched to a gene. This CDR3 contains 15 residues. The germline CDR1 and CDR2 sequences are MDHEN and SYDVKM. The CDR3 sequence: CASSSRDREGDTQYF. CDR3 DNA: TGTGCCAGCAGTTCCCGGGACAGGGAGGGGGATACGCAGTATTTT.